This note documents a single T cell receptor beta chain sequence. The CDR3 is 12 amino acids. Per the germline V gene, CDR1 is MNHEY and CDR2 is SMNVEV (reference sequence). Trimming removed 11 bases from V and 2 bases from J, with 12 bases in between. 13 Jbeta primers and 60 Vbeta primers were used for the PCR. Produced via immunoSEQ multiplex PCR; TCRdb's table is partial and in-frame only. The data hold more than 85,000 clones, with roughly 76% observed a single time. The data belong to a study of cytomegalovirus exposure and HLA in healthy donors. Study background: HLA-typed donors were the source of about 85 million unique TCRs held in an early data release.

The source material was PBMCs. This clonotype was obtained from a female donor in good health and CMV-seronegative. This sequence joins TRBV27 and TRBJ1-2; no definite D call. As DNA, the CDR3 is TGTGCCGCCAAAGCGGGGAACTATGGCTACACCTTC. Translation gives CAAKAGNYGYTF.